The rows below give T cell receptor beta chains drawn from one sample of a study of human T cells and chemical hapten exposure. From the 5' RACE reads, TCRdb called clonotypes with MiXCR, one entry per CDR3 protein. The sample records fewer than 150,000 distinct CDR3 sequences, approximately 20% being singletons. The source of these receptors is a human donor in good health. Each CDR3 is given with its conserved first and last residue. The order of the fields is CDR3 protein, clone size, V gene. Part of the rows lack a size; the others show once, few, many or a class for expanded clones.

CASSSTGGAFPKNIQYF | few | TRBV6-5
CSARRPGGDQPQHF | few | TRBV20-1
CASSTSGRAETQYF | . | TRBV9
CASRGTGGPPYEQYF | . | TRBV2
CSAEPDGNTIYF | few | TRBV20-1
CASSPGTGYGEQFF | . | TRBV6-4
CASSSRGAYLTDTQYF | . | TRBV11-2
CASRAAVAQFSNQPQHF | few | TRBV7-8
CASRREGETEAFF | . | TRBV6-6
CSAREGQWPLYEQYF | few | TRBV20-1
CAISAGQAILTDTQYF | few | TRBV10-3
CSAGTSGLAGTDTQYF | few | TRBV20-1
CSVGEDYEQYF | . | TRBV29-1
CASSSEGPYSNQPQHF | . | TRBV5-1
CASSSNPGQSFSYNEQFF | few | TRBV28
CASSFLAGGLNEQFF | few | TRBV28
CASSLPPGQGNSPLHF | few | TRBV18
CASSLSGKGLQETQYF | . | TRBV5-1
CASINSGTVKGYTF | . | TRBV2
CASSYDGLSSYNEQFF | few | TRBV6-5
CASASGRYQPQHF | few | TRBV12-5
CASSLPATDTQYF | . | TRBV6-5
CASSVGDRSSYEQYF | . | TRBV7-2
CASSLIPSSSGRGDTQYF | few | TRBV7-2
CATRAGTSSTDTQYF | . | TRBV24-1
CSVEWAGGAFF | few | TRBV29-1
CSARGGGEQFF | few | TRBV20-1
CASSLAGDVYGYTF | . | TRBV7-2
CASSPSGRQVEQFF | . | TRBV12-3/TRBV12-4
CASSLGWKETEAFF | . | TRBV7-6
CASTPRRSSGRASNTQYF | . | TRBV7-8
CASSPNTDTQYF | once | TRBV7-9
CASSLDQETQYF | . | TRBV11-2
CASSLWGTGGSNQPQHF | few | TRBV28
CASSPLGGSETQYF | few | TRBV19
CASSETGGPSGANVLTF | . | TRBV2
CASSVAGGSTDTQYF | few | TRBV28
CASSPLRTGELFF | few | TRBV14
CASRSQVMSGYTF | many | TRBV6-5
CASSPPGTGYNEQFF | . | TRBV7-2
CASSPVLVPGDGLKADTQYF | few | TRBV18
CASSYSGPKAFF | . | TRBV6-2/TRBV6-3